The clone carrying this T cell receptor beta chain was counted between two and nine times. Its cognate antigen is unknown. Staff drew around 10 milliliters of peripheral blood from each donor. Total RNA was extracted at no less than 6 micrograms per sample. The data are from a study of blood T cells in healthy people across ages. Together with a sample-barcoded 5' primer, a J-beta primer mix was included in a second PCR lasting roughly 6 to 12 cycles. Every cDNA molecule bore a tag from a template-switch adaptor containing 12 random nucleotides. In TCRdb, the 5' RACE reads were re-called with MiXCR into one record per CDR3 protein. The top ten clones hold 7.9% of a sample with about 1,400,000 distinct CDR3 sequences, roughly 40% of them seen once. Notes on the study in general: In older individuals, TCR beta diversity per million T cells was lower, falling roughly linearly with age.

V lost 1 base, J lost 5 bases, and 12 bases lay in between. The CDR3 extends over 16 amino acids. Germline CDR1 reads MGHRA; CDR2 reads YSYEKL. The sequenced sample consisted of blood. This clonotype originated in a young woman in good health. The rearrangement links TRBV4-1 to TRBJ1-6; D gene ambiguous. The chain's CDR3 is CASSQAMGMNNSPLHF. CDR3 in DNA: TGCGCCAGCAGCCAAGCTATGGGAATGAATAATTCACCCCTCCACTTT.